This T cell receptor (beta chain) was captured in a study of T cells in Graves' hyperthyroidism and ophthalmopathy. Overall study: Before treatment of any kind, peripheral blood was taken at initial diagnosis. Whole-study findings and limits: For ophthalmopathy, model prediction preceded onset by a median 6.5 months.

This clonotype appeared a few times. The antigen remains undetermined. Germline CDR1 is SQVTM and CDR2 is ANQGSEA. V was cut by 2 bases and J by 2 bases, with 9 bases left in between. The CDR3 is made up of 13 amino acids. Amplified TCR beta CDR3 regions derived from RNA transcripts. Carried out on the TCR CDR3, a first-round RT-PCR used the HTBI primer set. TCRdb independently ran MiXCR on the multiplex PCR reads; one entry per CDR3 protein. The sample records 500,000 to 700,000 distinct CDR3 sequences, approximately 15% being singletons. The sequence derives from a woman aged 18-29 years with Graves' hyperthyroidism. The sequenced sample was blood. The chain uses TRBV29-1 and TRBJ1-2; D perhaps matches TRBD1 (6 bases). The CDR3 spells CSVEPQGNYGYTF. Written as DNA, the CDR3 is TGCAGCGTTGAACCTCAGGGGAACTATGGCTACACCTTC.